Presented here are 31 T cell receptor beta chains from one specimen sequenced in a study of blood T cell repertoires in COVID-19. Assay used: immunoSEQ multiplex PCR; TCRdb lists only in-frame clones, some missing. Altogether tens of thousands of clones are present, approximately 90% being singletons, with the ten largest covering around 20%. The sample taken for sequencing was peripheral blood. The origin of the receptors is a woman over 75 with COVID-19, enrolled during active disease.

The gene calls are TRBV11-2 and TRBJ2-2; the D gene is possibly TRBD2 (6 bases). The CDR3 is made up of 16 amino acids. In germline, CDR1 is SGHAT, CDR2 FQNNGV. Trimming cost V 5 bases and J 3 bases, with 16 bases left between them. For the CDR3, the DNA is TGTGCCAGCAGCCCTAGGGGCGGGGCGGACACCGGGGAGCTGTTTTTT. Residues: CASSPRGGADTGELFF.

The chain is built from TRBV5-4 and TRBJ1-1; tentatively, D is TRBD1 (5 bases). Germline lookup yields CDR1 SGHNT and CDR2 YYREEE (reference sequence). Trimming stripped 5 bases from V and 5 bases from J, with 16 bases between. The CDR3 is made up of 14 amino acids. The CDR3 reads CASSSPGGGTEAFF. The CDR3 DNA is TGTGCCAGCAGTAGCCCCGGGGGGGGGACTGAAGCTTTCTTT.

This chain connects TRBV4-1 to TRBJ1-1; D unclear. CDR3 size: 15 residues. The germline gives CDR1 MGHRA, CDR2 YSYEKL. V lost 8 bases and J lost 1, with 17 bases in between. The CDR3 DNA reads TGCGCCAGCCGACGTAACGAGGCCGAGAACACTGAAGCTTTCTTT. Encoded protein: CASRRNEAENTEAFF.

The chain couples TRBV21-1 to TRBJ2-7; the table names TRBD1, a call not compared with the DNA. TRBV21-1 is a documented pseudogene. The CDR3 loop spans 14 amino acids. CDR3 in DNA: TGTGCCAGCAGGGGACAGGGCCAATTGGACGGGCAGTACTTC. Encoded protein: CASRGQGQLDGQYF.

This chain joins TRBV28 and TRBJ1-4; possibly TRBD1 for D (5 bases). The CDR3 covers 14 residues. V dropped 3 bases and J dropped 8 bases, with 13 bases sitting between them. The germline V gene encodes CDR1 MDHEN and CDR2 SYDVKM. The CDR3 protein is CASSFDRVVEKLFF. The CDR3, as DNA: TGTGCCAGCAGTTTTGACAGAGTCGTCGAAAAACTGTTTTTT.

The chain's CDR3 is CASSHLGLAYEQYF. The CDR3 nucleotides read TGTGCCAGCAGCCATTTGGGACTAGCGTACGAGCAGTACTTC. The chain joins TRBV11-2 to TRBJ2-7; 10 positions match TRBD2. The CDR3 has 14 residues. Germline V lookup: CDR1 SGHAT, CDR2 FQNNGV. V was pared by 5 bases and J by 4 bases, with 5 bases of the junction left unmatched.

The rearrangement uses TRBV2 and TRBJ2-7; D might be TRBD1 (6 bases). The CDR3 sequence is 13 residues long. The germline V and J ends were trimmed by 6 bases and 0 bases, with 9 bases remaining between them. Germline V gene lookup returns CDR1 SNHLY and CDR2 FYNNEI. CDR3 loop: CASSVDSSYEQYF. DNA of the CDR3: TGTGCCAGCAGCGTGGACAGCTCCTACGAGCAGTACTTC.

This clone is a singleton in its sample. CDR3 in DNA: TGTGCCAGCTCAACAGGGGCGGCGGATGAAAAACTGTTTTTT. Its protein product is CASSTGAADEKLFF. The chain is built from TRBV18 and TRBJ1-4; TRBD1 aligns across 7 bases. Germline V gene data show CDR1 as KGHSH and CDR2 as LQKENI. With V trimmed by 5 bases and J by 6 bases, 6 bases remained unmatched. This CDR3 has 14 residues. The full variable domain, completed using reference TRBV18 and TRBJ1-4, is NAGVMQNPRHLVRRRGQEARLRCSPMKGHSHVYWYRQLPEEGLKFMVYLQKENIIDESGMPKERFSAEFPKEGPSILRIQQVVRGDSAAYFCASSTGAADEKLFFGSGTQLSVL.

The chain has TRBV11-2 and TRBJ2-3; possible D gene TRBD1, 5 bases. Germline V gene sequence: CDR1 SGHAT, CDR2 FQNNGV. The CDR3 spans 13 residues. Trimming shortened V by 3 bases and J by 4 bases, and 8 bases separated the two germline ends. The CDR3 loop is CASSLTVADTQYF. The CDR3 region has the DNA TGTGCCAGCAGCTTGACAGTTGCAGATACGCAGTATTTT.

The genes are TRBV7-8 and TRBJ1-5; 7 bases map to TRBD1. The CDR3 consists of 15 residues. From germline, CDR1 is SGHVS and CDR2 FQNEAQ. V lost 5 bases and J lost 2; bases outside the gene matches: 6. Here the CDR3 DNA reads TGTGCCAGCAGCAACGGACAGGTCCGCAATCAGCCCCAGCATTTT. Translated: CASSNGQVRNQPQHF.

This chain connects TRBV2 to TRBJ1-5; D ambiguous. Germline values: CDR1 SNHLY, CDR2 FYNNEI. The length of the CDR3 is 15 residues. V lost 4 bases and J 2 bases, leaving 12 bases between the germline ends. This chain's CDR3 is CASSVGRVGNQPQHF. The CDR3 DNA follows: TGTGCCAGCAGTGTGGGGAGGGTTGGCAATCAGCCCCAGCATTTT. Drawing the rest from reference TRBV2 and TRBJ1-5, the complete variable domain is EPEVTQTPSHQVTQMGQEVILRCVPISNHLYFYWYRQILGQKVEFLVSFYNNEISEKSEIFDDQFSVERPDGSNFTLKIRSTKLEDSAMYFCASSVGRVGNQPQHFGDGTRLSIL.

The V call is TRBV9, the J call TRBJ2-7; 13 bases agree with TRBD2. V was clipped by 4 bases and J by 2 bases; unmatched bases: 3. The CDR3 is 15 residues long. Per the germline V gene, CDR1 is SGDLS and CDR2 is YYNGEE. CDR3 loop: CASSLGTSGAYEQYF. The CDR3 DNA reads TGTGCCAGCAGCCTAGGGACTAGCGGGGCCTACGAGCAGTACTTC.

This clone was detected a few times. The genes are TRBV6-5 and TRBJ2-1; 7 bases line up with TRBD2. V lost 5 bases and J lost 4; bases outside the gene matches: 5. In germline, CDR1 is MNHEY, CDR2 SVGAGI. The length of the CDR3 is 14 residues. Here the CDR3 reads CASSPAGSYNEQFF. The CDR3 coding sequence is TGTGCCAGCAGTCCAGCGGGGTCTTACAATGAGCAGTTCTTC.

This clone has a single count. Other DNA sequences from this sample encode an identical CDR3 as well. The chain combines TRBV18 with TRBJ1-5; possibly TRBD1 for D (6 bases). V shed 3 bases and J shed 7 bases, with 10 bases lying between them. The germline gives CDR1 KGHSH, CDR2 LQKENI. The length of the CDR3 is 13 residues. The CDR3, as DNA: TGTGCCAGCTCACCCGACAGGAACCAGCCCCAGCATTTT. It specifies CASSPDRNQPQHF.

The chain links TRBV5-1 to TRBJ2-5; no reliable D call. The CDR3 spans 13 residues. Trimming removed 2 bases from V and 3 bases from J, with 8 bases in between. Germline CDR1 is SGHRS and CDR2 is YFSETQ. This CDR3 is CASSLGGKETQYF. DNA of the CDR3: TGCGCCAGCAGCTTAGGCGGAAAAGAGACCCAGTACTTC. Full variable domain (remainder filled in from reference TRBV5-1 and TRBJ2-5): KAGVTQTPRYLIKTRGQQVTLSCSPISGHRSVSWYQQTPGQGLQFLFEYFSETQRNKGNFPGRFSGRQFSNSRSEMNVSTLELGDSALYLCASSLGGKETQYFGPGTRLLVL.

This clone showed up many times. The CDR3 reads CASSQDRVRQFF. For the CDR3, the DNA is TGTGCCAGCAGCCAAGATCGGGTGCGCCAGTTCTTC. The J gene is TRBJ2-1, the V gene TRBV14; D is uncertain. The CDR3 has 12 residues. The V end lost 0 bases, the J end lost 13 bases, and 10 bases lay between the germline ends. Germline-derived CDR1 and CDR2 are SGHDN and FVKESK.

This clone has a handful of counts. This chain joins TRBV6-5 and TRBJ1-2, with D perhaps TRBD1 (5 bases). CDR1 MNHEY and CDR2 SVGAGI come from the germline V gene. The CDR3 is 13 residues long. V lost 6 bases and J lost 2, with 10 bases in between. The CDR3 region is CASSQRGNYGYTF. The CDR3 DNA reads TGTGCCAGCAGCCAGCGGGGGAACTATGGCTACACCTTC.

This chain uses TRBV6-4 with TRBJ1-1; D remains unclear. V was pared by 2 bases and J by 4 bases, with 11 bases between. The CDR3 covers 14 residues. The germline CDR1 and CDR2 sequences are MRHNA and SNTAGT. The chain's CDR3 is CASSDTHLATEAFF. The CDR3 DNA is TGTGCCAGCAGTGACACCCACCTGGCCACTGAAGCTTTCTTT.

This chain links TRBV5-6 with TRBJ2-7; D unresolved. This CDR3 comprises 14 residues. The germline V and J ends were trimmed by 6 bases and 5 bases, with 18 bases remaining between them. Germline V gene data show CDR1 as SGHDT and CDR2 as YYEEEE. The DNA for the CDR3 is TGTGCCAGCACCCTGTGGAGTAACGGTCACGAGCAGTACTTC. Its protein is CASTLWSNGHEQYF.

In its sample, this clone was seen once. The gene calls are TRBV7-2 and TRBJ2-7; D gene uncertain. Trimming cost V 4 bases and J 4 bases, with 14 bases left between them. The length of the CDR3 is 14 residues. Germline CDR1 reads SGHTA; CDR2 reads FQGNSA. The CDR3 loop is CASSSQMGPYEQYF. The CDR3 DNA reads as TGTGCCAGCAGCTCGCAAATGGGCCCTTACGAGCAGTACTTC.

V is TRBV2 and J is TRBJ1-1; D is undetermined. The CDR3 sequence is 12 residues long. The V end lost 7 bases, the J end lost 0 bases, and 6 bases lay between the germline ends. CDR1 is SNHLY, CDR2 FYNNEI, per germline. CDR3 amino acids: CASNRVNTEAFF. The CDR3 coding sequence is TGTGCCAGCAATCGGGTGAACACTGAAGCTTTCTTT.

V and J are TRBV10-2 and TRBJ2-1, with 7 bases that match TRBD1. In germline, CDR1 is WSHSY, CDR2 SAAADI. The length of the CDR3 is 16 residues. Trimming removed 0 bases from V and 6 bases from J; junction bases left unmatched: 8. CDR3 in amino acids: CASSESKGGASNEQFF. CDR3 in DNA: TGCGCCAGCAGTGAGTCGAAAGGGGGCGCCTCCAATGAGCAGTTCTTC.

The chain uses TRBV9 and TRBJ2-7, with D perhaps matching TRBD2 (5 bases). V was cut by 2 bases and J by 5 bases, with 20 bases left in between. The V gene's germline CDR1 is SGDLS and CDR2 YYNGEE. The CDR3 contains 16 residues. In nucleotides, the CDR3 is TGTGCCAGCAGCGTTAATGTGGGGAGAGGGTTGAACGAGCAGTACTTC. Translation: CASSVNVGRGLNEQYF.

The chain has TRBV20-1 and TRBJ1-1, with 7 bases fitting TRBD1. CDR1 is DFQATT, CDR2 SNEGSKA, per germline (reference sequence). The CDR3 has 11 residues. V lost 6 bases, J lost 10 bases, and 8 bases stayed unmatched. The CDR3 loop is CSATGNEGAFF. For the CDR3, the DNA is TGCAGTGCGACAGGGAACGAAGGAGCTTTCTTT.

This clone was detected only a few times. CDR3 nucleotide sequence: TGTGCCAGCAGTTTGAGGGAGGGAAACATTCAGTACTTC. It translates to CASSLREGNIQYF. The chain carries TRBV27 and TRBJ2-4, with 7 bases aligning to TRBD2. The V gene's germline CDR1 is MNHEY and CDR2 SMNVEV (reference sequence). V dropped 3 bases and J dropped 6; count of bases not matched to a gene: 2. The CDR3 is 13 amino acids.

This chain links TRBV6-5 with TRBJ2-2; D is uncertain. CDR1 is MNHEY and CDR2 is SVGAGI in the germline V gene. Trimming left V 8 bases short and J 7 bases short, with 8 bases between. The CDR3 runs 11 residues. The CDR3 DNA sequence: TGTGCCAGCGGGCTGGGCGGGGAGCTGTTTTTT. Protein product: CASGLGGELFF.

CDR3 DNA sequence: TGTGCCCTACGGGAGGAGGGCATGAACACTGAAGCTTTCTTT. Residues: CALREEGMNTEAFF. V usage is TRBV10-3 and J usage is TRBJ1-1; D is unclear. V lost 11 bases, J lost 0 bases, and 16 bases lay in between. Germline assignment: CDR1 ENHRY and CDR2 SYGVKD. This CDR3 spans 14 amino acids.

This clone was recorded only once. This chain uses TRBV10-2 with TRBJ1-4; the D is unclear. Per germline, CDR1 WSHSY and CDR2 SAAADI. This CDR3 is built from 15 residues. Trimming took off 2 bases at V and 0 bases at J, with 7 bases between the two ends. CDR3 nucleotide sequence: TGCGCCAGCAGTGAGCTCGGGACAACTAATGAAAAACTGTTTTTT. This translates into CASSELGTTNEKLFF.

This clone was seen a single time. This chain connects TRBV2 to TRBJ1-1, with unresolved D. CDR3 length: 13 residues. Germline lookup yields CDR1 SNHLY and CDR2 FYNNEI. Trimming removed 1 base from V and 11 bases from J, with 14 bases in between. CDR3 DNA: TGTGCCAGCAGTGAAGGAAGTATAGAGGAGGCTTTCTTT. Protein sequence: CASSEGSIEEAFF. The whole variable domain, remainder taken from reference TRBV2 and TRBJ1-1, is EPEVTQTPSHQVTQMGQEVILRCVPISNHLYFYWYRQILGQKVEFLVSFYNNEISEKSEIFDDQFSVERPDGSNFTLKIRSTKLEDSAMYFCASSEGSIEEAFFGQGTRLTVV.

The rearrangement uses TRBV5-4 and TRBJ2-7; TRBD1 matches at 7 bases. Germline V gene lookup returns CDR1 SGHNT and CDR2 YYREEE (reference sequence). The CDR3 length is 12 residues. J was trimmed by 4 bases and V by 2 bases; bases with no gene match: 0. The DNA for the CDR3 is TGTGCCAGCAGCTTACAGGGGTACGAGCAGTACTTC. This sequence encodes CASSLQGYEQYF.

The rearrangement joins TRBV28 to TRBJ1-3; unclear D gene. The V and J ends lost 7 bases and 0 bases respectively, with 13 bases between them. The germline gives CDR1 MDHEN, CDR2 SYDVKM. This CDR3 has 15 amino acids. CDR3 sequence reads: CASTPQVASGNTIYF. DNA for the CDR3: TGTGCCAGCACTCCCCAGGTTGCCTCTGGAAACACCATATATTTT.